The 28 T cell receptor beta chains reported below all come from one sample, sequenced in a study of regulatory T cells in long-lasting Graves disease (dated by TCRdb to about 2021). Libraries were prepared through multiplex PCR. Sequencing used an Illumina HiSeq 4000. iRepertoire HTBI primers and Arm-PCR amplification of CDR3 regions were used to construct TCR beta libraries. Using fastp trimming at Q25 and MiXCR clonotype assembly, TCRdb reanalyzed the public sequencing data and kept in-frame beta chains. All rows with the same CDR3 protein become a single entry with the most common DNA and genes. This sample comprises hundreds of thousands of distinct CDR3 sequences, about a fifth of them detected only once. About a fifth of the sample is in the top ten clones. The time point label corresponds to: persistent/refractory GD, antithyroid drugs over 5 years with positive TRAb. For both TCR sequencing and RNA sequencing, RNA was extracted from PBMCs using TRIzol.

The sequences come from peripheral blood mononuclear cells (PBMCs), collected when the disease was refractory, from a patient treated with antithyroid drugs. These TCRs come from a female donor with Graves disease.

This clonotype was observed many times. V is TRBV28 and J is TRBJ1-5; D might be TRBD1 (6 bases). Trimming took off 6 bases at V and 2 bases at J, with 11 bases between the two ends. The CDR3 length is 14 residues. Germline values: CDR1 MDHEN, CDR2 SYDVKM. CDR3 bases: TGTGCCAGCAGCTTAAACAGGGGCAATCAGCCCCAGCATTTT. Translated: CASSLNRGNQPQHF.

This clonotype was counted many times. The gene calls are TRBV7-2 and TRBJ2-6; TRBD2 matches 8 bases. V lost 4 bases to trimming and J lost 1 base; unmatched junction nucleotides: 9. CDR1 is SGHTA and CDR2 is FQGNSA in the germline V gene. The CDR3 length is 18 residues. CDR3 amino acids: CASSSPGTRRSGANVLTF. The CDR3 DNA follows: TGTGCCAGCAGCTCACCCGGGACTAGAAGATCTGGGGCCAACGTCCTGACTTTC.

There are many counts of this clonotype. The V and J genes are TRBV28 and TRBJ2-7; 12 nucleotides match TRBD1. In germline, CDR1 is MDHEN, CDR2 SYDVKM. CDR3 length: 14 amino acids. The V segment lost 10 bases and the J segment 1 base; nucleotides outside the gene matches: 5. The DNA of the CDR3 is TGTGCCACTAGGGACAGGGGGCCTTCCTACGAGCAGTACTTC. Translation: CATRDRGPSYEQYF.

V is TRBV4-1 and J is TRBJ1-4; D possibly corresponds to TRBD1 (6 bases). Germline CDR1 MGHRA, CDR2 YSYEKL. The V end lost 6 bases, the J end lost 4 bases, and 18 bases lay between the germline ends. The CDR3 is made up of 16 amino acids. The CDR3 DNA follows: TGCGCCAGCAGACATCTAGGACAGATCCTTAATGAAAAACTGTTTTTT. It is translated as CASRHLGQILNEKLFF.

This clonotype has only a few counts. The chain carries TRBV19 and TRBJ2-5, with TRBD1 identical over 7 bases. The CDR3 is 13 amino acids. Germline trimming cut 6 bases from V and 3 bases from J; bases unmatched to any gene: 4. The germline CDR1 and CDR2 sequences are LNHDA and SQIVND (reference sequence). Here the CDR3 reads CASRLTGKETQYF. The DNA for the CDR3 is TGTGCCAGTAGACTGACAGGGAAAGAGACCCAGTACTTC.

In regard to this clonotype: The junction does not match germline at one end; this may be a read error. The gene calls are TRBV4-3 and TRBJ1-4, with D tentatively TRBD1 (5 bases). From germline, CDR1 is LGHNA and CDR2 YSLEER. This CDR3 is 16 amino acids long. The CDR3 reads CASSQGRTGGVEKLVF. In DNA, the CDR3 is TGCGCCAGCAGCCAAGGCCGGACGGGGGGAGTGGAAAAACTGGTTTTT.

CDR3: CASSFTASTDTQYF. For the CDR3, the DNA is TGTGCCAGCAGTTTTACCGCTAGCACAGATACGCAGTATTTT. The J gene is TRBJ2-3, the V gene TRBV12-3 or TRBV12-4; D gene unclear. The ends were cut back, 3 bases at V and 0 bases at J, with 7 bases in the middle. This CDR3 has 14 residues.

The chain combines TRBV29-1 with TRBJ2-2; weak D call: TRBD1 (6 bases). The V and J ends lost 4 bases and 2 bases respectively, with 11 bases between them. Germline lookup yields CDR1 SQVTM and CDR2 ANQGSEA. This CDR3 contains 14 residues. The CDR3 region has the DNA TGCAGCGTTGCCCAGGGGCCTAACACCGGGGAGCTGTTTTTT. This translates into CSVAQGPNTGELFF.

This clonotype occurred many times. The chain combines TRBV7-9 with TRBJ2-5, with D possibly being TRBD1 or TRBD2 (7 bases each). With 1 base removed from V and 3 bases from J, the gap between germline ends came to 18 bases. Looked up from germline, CDR1 is SEHNR and CDR2 is FQNEAQ (reference sequence). The CDR3 consists of 17 residues. CDR3 nucleotide sequence: TGTGCCAGCAGCTTAGGCGGAGGCAGGGGGGGAAAAGAGACCCAGTACTTC. Encoded protein: CASSLGGGRGGKETQYF.

This clonotype was observed many times. The chain carries TRBV30 and TRBJ2-7; TRBD2 might be the D (5 bases). This CDR3 has 14 amino acids. Germline values: CDR1 GTSNPN, CDR2 SVGIG (reference sequence). With 0 bases removed from V and 2 bases from J, the gap between germline ends came to 11 bases. CDR3 sequence (DNA): TGTGCCTGGAGTGTACCTTACGGGACCTACGAGCAGTACTTC. This sequence encodes CAWSVPYGTYEQYF.

CDR3: CASTRQGLTEAFF. CDR3 DNA: TGTGCCAGCACCCGACAGGGGCTCACTGAAGCTTTCTTT. The chain recombines TRBV12-3 or TRBV12-4 with TRBJ1-1, with 8 bases identical to TRBD1. The CDR3 totals 13 residues. The trim removed 7 bases at V and 4 bases at J, leaving 5 bases unmatched.

In its sample, this clonotype was seen once. This may be a read error: a much more frequent sequence differs by one nucleotide. The chain couples TRBV20-1 to TRBJ1-4; TRBD1 matches at 8 bases. The CDR3 length is 15 residues. V shed 2 bases and J 5 bases; nucleotides not matched to a gene: 7. CDR1 and CDR2 from the germline V gene are DFQATT and SNEGSKA (reference sequence). CDR3 amino acids: CSARPMTGVNEKLFF. The CDR3 DNA is TGCAGTGCTAGACCCATGACAGGGGTGAATGAAAAACTGTTTTTT.

This clonotype was seen many times. This chain connects TRBV7-2 to TRBJ1-2, with D possibly TRBD1 on 5 matching bases. Germline V gives CDR1 SGHTA, CDR2 FQGNSA. The V gene lost 6 bases and the J gene lost 4 bases, with 12 bases spanning the gap. The CDR3 contains 13 residues. The CDR3 spells CASSLAGSYGYTF. CDR3 DNA: TGTGCCAGCAGTTTGGCAGGGAGCTATGGCTACACCTTC.

This clonotype was detected only a few times. The chain joins TRBV12-3 or TRBV12-4 to TRBJ2-7; TRBD2 matches at 12 bases. V was pared by 6 bases and J by 4 bases, with 13 bases of the junction left unmatched. CDR3 length: 17 residues. Here the CDR3 DNA reads TGTGCCAGCAGGCCCCCCCGGACTAGCGGGATACTGTACGAGCAGTACTTC. Encoded protein: CASRPPRTSGILYEQYF.

The chain recombines TRBV7-9 with TRBJ2-7; tentative D call: TRBD2 (5 bases). V was pared by 2 bases and J by 6 bases, with 11 bases between. Germline V gene data show CDR1 as SEHNR and CDR2 as FQNEAQ (reference sequence). The CDR3 has 13 residues. CDR3: CASSLNPGSEQYF. The DNA for the CDR3 is TGTGCCAGCAGCTTAAATCCGGGAAGCGAGCAGTACTTC.

This clonotype was counted at least ten times. The V gene is TRBV2, the J gene TRBJ1-6; D gene unclear. The CDR3 spans 8 residues. Germline V lookup: CDR1 SNHLY, CDR2 FYNNEI. V gave up 9 bases and J gave up 14 bases, with 5 bases separating them. This CDR3 is CARNTLHF. Written as DNA, the CDR3 is TGTGCCAGAAACACCCTCCACTTT.

The rearrangement uses TRBV7-3 and TRBJ2-7; 9 nucleotides line up with TRBD2. The ends lost 5 bases at V and 3 bases at J; junction bases unmatched: 5. The germline CDR1 and CDR2 sequences are SGHTA and FQGTGA. CDR3 size: 14 residues. CDR3 region: CASSRRTSDYEQYF. For the CDR3, the DNA is TGTGCCAGCAGCCGCAGGACTAGCGACTACGAGCAGTACTTC.

This clonotype turned up a few times. The V call is TRBV10-3, the J call TRBJ1-4; perhaps TRBD1 as D (6 bases). The V end lost 10 bases, the J end lost 2 bases, and 23 bases lay between the germline ends. Germline CDR1 ENHRY, CDR2 SYGVKD. CDR3 length: 17 amino acids. CDR3 protein: CATRQGTSRNTNEKLFF. CDR3 sequence (DNA): TGTGCCACCCGTCAGGGGACCTCGAGAAACACTAATGAAAAACTGTTTTTT.

This clonotype was detected many times. V usage is TRBV10-3 and J usage is TRBJ1-1; perhaps TRBD1 as D (5 bases). The CDR3 consists of 13 residues. The germline CDR1 and CDR2 sequences are ENHRY and SYGVKD. The V and J ends lost 0 bases and 11 bases respectively, with 13 bases between them. The CDR3 DNA sequence: TGTGCCATCAGTGAGTCGGGGGGATTTCGGGCTTTCTTT. Protein product: CAISESGGFRAFF.

This clonotype was found many times. V gene TRBV3-1 combines with J gene TRBJ1-1; D is undetermined. Trimming stripped 3 bases from V and 4 bases from J, with 15 bases between. This CDR3 has 15 amino acids. CDR1 is LGHDT and CDR2 is YNNKEL in the germline V gene (reference sequence). This CDR3 reads CASSQYQEGSTEAFF. The CDR3, as DNA: TGTGCCAGCAGCCAGTACCAGGAGGGAAGCACTGAAGCTTTCTTT.

The rearrangement joins TRBV11-2 to TRBJ2-7, with TRBD1 matching over 10 bases. The germline V gene has CDR1 SGHAT and CDR2 FQNNGV. The CDR3 runs to 15 residues. The V segment lost 4 bases and the J segment 5 bases; nucleotides outside the gene matches: 8. This CDR3 reads CASSSPTGGFDEQYF. CDR3 nucleotide sequence: TGTGCCAGCAGCTCTCCGACAGGGGGCTTTGACGAGCAGTACTTC.

This chain joins TRBV4-3 and TRBJ2-2, with D possibly TRBD2 on 6 matching bases. The CDR3 contains 16 residues. Germline CDR1 reads LGHNA; CDR2 reads YSLEER. V shed 2 bases and J shed 6 bases, with 16 bases lying between them. The CDR3 DNA sequence: TGCGCCAGCAGCCAAAACCCATCCGGGGACTCCGGGGAGCTGTTTTTT. Its translation is CASSQNPSGDSGELFF.

This clonotype was counted between two and nine times. The chain links TRBV9 to TRBJ1-2; D remains ambiguous. Germline CDR1 SGDLS, CDR2 YYNGEE. The V and J ends lost 4 bases and 8 bases respectively, with 21 bases between them. The CDR3 contains 15 residues. The CDR3 loop reads CASSQEEGPRWGYTF. The CDR3 nucleotides are TGTGCCAGCAGCCAAGAGGAGGGCCCTCGGTGGGGCTACACCTTC.

This clonotype occurred many times. The V call is TRBV15, the J call TRBJ2-1; unclear D gene. The CDR3 runs to 13 residues. CDR1 is LNHNV and CDR2 is YYDKDF in the germline V gene (reference sequence). Trimming took off 1 base at V and 7 bases at J, with 8 bases between the two ends. The CDR3 nucleotides read TGTGCCACCAGCAGAGGAGAAGAGAATGAGCAGTTCTTC. Amino acids: CATSRGEENEQFF. Combining the CDR3 with reference TRBV15 and TRBJ2-1 gives the whole variable domain DAMVIQNPRYQVTQFGKPVTLSCSQTLNHNVMYWYQQKSSQAPKLLFHYYDKDFNNEADTPDNFQSRRPNTSFCFLDIRSPGLGDTAMYLCATSRGEENEQFFGPGTRLTVL.

The table lists this clonotype with a few counts. The chain joins TRBV9 to TRBJ1-1; D is uncertain. This CDR3 has 15 amino acids. Trimming removed 1 base at V and 0 bases at J, with 10 bases between. Per the germline V gene, CDR1 is SGDLS and CDR2 is YYNGEE. The CDR3 reads CASSVLGTVNTEAFF. The DNA of the CDR3 is TGTGCCAGCAGCGTATTGGGCACAGTGAACACTGAAGCTTTCTTT.

The J gene is TRBJ2-2, the V gene TRBV19; TRBD2 aligns across 7 bases. The V segment lost 3 bases and the J segment 4 bases; nucleotides outside the gene matches: 8. CDR1 LNHDA and CDR2 SQIVND come from the germline V gene (reference sequence). The CDR3 extends over 16 amino acids. CDR3 DNA: TGTGCCAGTAGTATTGTGGGGGGGGGTGGCACCGGGGAGCTGTTTTTT. Protein: CASSIVGGGGTGELFF.

The J gene is TRBJ2-7, the V gene TRBV3-1; 10 nucleotides match TRBD2. V dropped 4 bases and J dropped 7; count of bases not matched to a gene: 7. The CDR3 has 14 amino acids. CDR1 is LGHDT and CDR2 is YNNKEL in the germline V gene (reference sequence). DNA for the CDR3: TGTGCCAGCAGCCGAGACCTAGCGGGAGTAGAGCAGTACTTC. This codes for CASSRDLAGVEQYF.

The chain recombines TRBV5-5 with TRBJ2-7, with D perhaps TRBD1 (6 bases). CDR3 length: 14 residues. The V and J ends lost 7 bases and 6 bases respectively, with 20 bases between them. Germline lookup yields CDR1 SGHKS and CDR2 YYEKEE (reference sequence). The CDR3 reads CASCTLGQPAEQYF. CDR3 coding DNA: TGTGCCAGCTGCACTTTAGGACAGCCGGCCGAGCAGTACTTC.